The T cell receptor (beta chain) under discussion was sequenced for a study of blood T cell repertoires in COVID-19. With respect to this clone: Mismatch with germline at one junction end may stem from a read error.

This table comes from immunoSEQ multiplex PCR, and its TCRdb copy is limited to in-frame clones, with some not included. Among about 120,000 clones, approximately 83% were seen once, and the ten largest hold about a tenth. This CDR3 contains 12 residues. Germline V gene lookup returns CDR1 MDHEN and CDR2 SYDVKM. This chain connects TRBV28 to TRBJ2-1; TRBD2 agrees at 11 bases. The sequenced material came from peripheral blood. This TCR came from a man older than 75 with acute or convalescent COVID-19. The CDR3 coding sequence is TGTGCCAGCAGCAGTAGCGGGAGGGCCAAGGTCTTC. Translated: CASSSSGRAKVF. The full variable domain, completed using reference TRBV28 and TRBJ2-1, is DVKVTQSSRYLVKRTGEKVFLECVQDMDHENMFWYRQDPGLGLRLIYFSYDVKMKEKGDIPEGYSVSREKKERFSLILESASTNQTSMYLCASSSSGRAKVFGPGTRLTVL.